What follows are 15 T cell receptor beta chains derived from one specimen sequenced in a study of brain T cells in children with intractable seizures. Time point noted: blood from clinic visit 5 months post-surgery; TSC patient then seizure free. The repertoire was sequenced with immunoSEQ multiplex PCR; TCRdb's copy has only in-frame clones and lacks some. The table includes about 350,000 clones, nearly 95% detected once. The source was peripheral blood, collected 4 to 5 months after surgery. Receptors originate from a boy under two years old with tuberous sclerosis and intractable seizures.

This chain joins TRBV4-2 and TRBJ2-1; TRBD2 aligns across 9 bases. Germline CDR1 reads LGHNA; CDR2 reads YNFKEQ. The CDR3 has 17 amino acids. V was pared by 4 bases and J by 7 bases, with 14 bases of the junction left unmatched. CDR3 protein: CASSPLAGQPLGNEQFF. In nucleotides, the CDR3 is TGTGCCAGCAGCCCTCTAGCGGGACAACCCTTGGGGAATGAGCAGTTCTTC.

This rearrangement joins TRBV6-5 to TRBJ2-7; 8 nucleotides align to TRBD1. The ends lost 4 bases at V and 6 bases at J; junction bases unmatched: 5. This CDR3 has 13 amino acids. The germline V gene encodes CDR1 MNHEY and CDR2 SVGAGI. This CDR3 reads CASSSTGVGEQYF. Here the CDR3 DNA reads TGTGCCAGCAGTTCGACAGGGGTGGGCGAGCAGTACTTC.

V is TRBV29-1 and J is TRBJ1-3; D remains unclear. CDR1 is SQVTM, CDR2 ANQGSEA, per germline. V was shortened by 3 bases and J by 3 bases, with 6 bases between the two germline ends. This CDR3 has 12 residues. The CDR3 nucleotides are TGCAGCGTTGAGGGAAATGGAAACACCATATATTTT. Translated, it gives CSVEGNGNTIYF.

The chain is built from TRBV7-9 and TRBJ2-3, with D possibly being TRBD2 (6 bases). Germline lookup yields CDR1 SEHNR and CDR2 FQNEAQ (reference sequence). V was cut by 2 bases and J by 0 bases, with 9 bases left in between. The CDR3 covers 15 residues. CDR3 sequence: CASSLHGTSTDTQYF. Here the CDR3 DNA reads TGTGCCAGCAGCTTACACGGGACTAGCACAGATACGCAGTATTTT.

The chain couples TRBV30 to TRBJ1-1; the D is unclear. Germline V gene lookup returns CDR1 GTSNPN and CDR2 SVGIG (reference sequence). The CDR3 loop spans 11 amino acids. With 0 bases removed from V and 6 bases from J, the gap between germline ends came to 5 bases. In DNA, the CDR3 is TGTGCCTGGAGTGTACCCCCTGAAGCTTTCTTT. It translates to CAWSVPPEAFF.

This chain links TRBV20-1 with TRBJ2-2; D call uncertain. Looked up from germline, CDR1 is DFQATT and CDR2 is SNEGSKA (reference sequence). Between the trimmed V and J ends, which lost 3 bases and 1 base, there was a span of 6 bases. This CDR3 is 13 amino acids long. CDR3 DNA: TGCAGTGCTAGTTTCGGGAACACCGGGGAGCTGTTTTTT. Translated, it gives CSASFGNTGELFF.

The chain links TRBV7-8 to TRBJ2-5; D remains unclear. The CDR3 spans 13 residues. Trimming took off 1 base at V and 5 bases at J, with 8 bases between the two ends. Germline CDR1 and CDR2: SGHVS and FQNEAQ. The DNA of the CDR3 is TGTGCCAGCAGCTTAGGGGCACCGGAGACCCAGTACTTC. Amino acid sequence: CASSLGAPETQYF.

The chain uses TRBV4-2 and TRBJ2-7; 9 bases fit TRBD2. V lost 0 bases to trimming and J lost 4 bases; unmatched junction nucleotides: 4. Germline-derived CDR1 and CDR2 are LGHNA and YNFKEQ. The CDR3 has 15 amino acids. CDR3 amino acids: CASSQDTSGSYEQYF. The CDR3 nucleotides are TGTGCCAGCAGCCAAGATACTAGCGGGTCATACGAGCAGTACTTC.

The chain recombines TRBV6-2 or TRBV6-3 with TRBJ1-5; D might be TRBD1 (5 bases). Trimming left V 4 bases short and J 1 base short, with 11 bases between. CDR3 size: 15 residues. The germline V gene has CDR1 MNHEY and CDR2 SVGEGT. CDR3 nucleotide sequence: TGTGCCAGCAGTTCTCTTGGGGGGAGCAATCAGCCCCAGCATTTT. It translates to CASSSLGGSNQPQHF.

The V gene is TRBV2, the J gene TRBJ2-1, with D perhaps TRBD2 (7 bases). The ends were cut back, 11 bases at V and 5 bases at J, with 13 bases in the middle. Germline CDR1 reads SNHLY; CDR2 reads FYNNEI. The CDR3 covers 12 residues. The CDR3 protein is CAPRGANNEQFF. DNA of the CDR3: TGTGCCCCCCGGGGGGCGAACAATGAGCAGTTCTTC. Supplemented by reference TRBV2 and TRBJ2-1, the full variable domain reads EPEVTQTPSHQVTQMGQEVILRCVPISNHLYFYWYRQILGQKVEFLVSFYNNEISEKSEIFDDQFSVERPDGSNFTLKIRSTKLEDSAMYFCAPRGANNEQFFGPGTRLTVL.

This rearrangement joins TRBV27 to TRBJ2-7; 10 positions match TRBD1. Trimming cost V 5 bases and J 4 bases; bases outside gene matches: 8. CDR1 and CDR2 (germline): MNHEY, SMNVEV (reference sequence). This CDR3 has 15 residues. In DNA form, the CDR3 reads TGTGCCAGCAGTGGAGCCGGGACAGGGGTATACGAGCAGTACTTC. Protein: CASSGAGTGVYEQYF.

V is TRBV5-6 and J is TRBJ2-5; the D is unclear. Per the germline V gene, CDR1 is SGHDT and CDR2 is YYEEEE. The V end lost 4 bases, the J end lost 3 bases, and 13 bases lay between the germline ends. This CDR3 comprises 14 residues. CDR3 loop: CASSLNYRKETQYF. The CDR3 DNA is TGTGCCAGCAGCCTGAATTACAGAAAAGAGACCCAGTACTTC.

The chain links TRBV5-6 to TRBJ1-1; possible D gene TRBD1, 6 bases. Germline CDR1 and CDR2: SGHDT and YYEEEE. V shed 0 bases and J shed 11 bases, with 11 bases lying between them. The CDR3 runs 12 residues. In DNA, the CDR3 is TGTGCCAGCAGCTTGGTTTCAGGGGATGCTTTCTTT. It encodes CASSLVSGDAFF. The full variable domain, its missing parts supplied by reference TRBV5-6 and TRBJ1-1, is DAGVTQSPTHLIKTRGQQVTLRCSPKSGHDTVSWYQQALGQGPQFIFQYYEEEERQRGNFPDRFSGHQFPNYSSELNVNALLLGDSALYLCASSLVSGDAFFGQGTRLTVV.

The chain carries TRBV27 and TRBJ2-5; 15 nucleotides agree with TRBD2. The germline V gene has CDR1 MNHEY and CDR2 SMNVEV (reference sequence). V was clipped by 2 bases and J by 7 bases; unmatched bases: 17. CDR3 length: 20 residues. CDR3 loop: CASSLPGLAGGGIPSGTQYF. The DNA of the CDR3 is TGTGCCAGCAGTTTACCGGGACTAGCGGGGGGTGGGATCCCCTCGGGGACCCAGTACTTC.

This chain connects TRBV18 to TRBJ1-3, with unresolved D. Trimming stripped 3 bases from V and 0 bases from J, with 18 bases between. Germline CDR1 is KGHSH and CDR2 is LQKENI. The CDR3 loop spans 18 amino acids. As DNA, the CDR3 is TGTGCCAGCTCACCCCAACCCTCAACAGCGAGCTCTGGAAACACCATATATTTT. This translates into CASSPQPSTASSGNTIYF. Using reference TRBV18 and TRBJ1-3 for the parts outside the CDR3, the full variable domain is NAGVMQNPRHLVRRRGQEARLRCSPMKGHSHVYWYRQLPEEGLKFMVYLQKENIIDESGMPKERFSAEFPKEGPSILRIQQVVRGDSAAYFCASSPQPSTASSGNTIYFGEGSWLTVV.